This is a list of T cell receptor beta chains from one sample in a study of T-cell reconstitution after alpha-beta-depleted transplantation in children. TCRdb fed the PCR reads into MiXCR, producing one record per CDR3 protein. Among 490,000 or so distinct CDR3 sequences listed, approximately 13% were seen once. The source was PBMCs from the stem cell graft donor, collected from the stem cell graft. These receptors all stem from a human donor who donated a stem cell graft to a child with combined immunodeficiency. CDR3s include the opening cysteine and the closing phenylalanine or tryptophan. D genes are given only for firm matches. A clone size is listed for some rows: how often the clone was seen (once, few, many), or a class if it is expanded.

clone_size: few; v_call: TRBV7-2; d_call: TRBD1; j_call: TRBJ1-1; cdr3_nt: TGTGCCAGCAGCTTAAGGGGGCAGGGCGCGAACACTGAAGCTTTCTTT; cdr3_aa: CASSLRGQGANTEAFF
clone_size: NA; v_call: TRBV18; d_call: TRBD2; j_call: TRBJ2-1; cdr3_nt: TGTGCCAGCTCACCCCGAGGGCTAGCGGGAGGCGATGAGCAGTTCTTC; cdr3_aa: CASSPRGLAGGDEQFF
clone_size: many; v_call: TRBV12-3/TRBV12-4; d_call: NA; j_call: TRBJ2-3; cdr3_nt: TGTGCCGGATCGGACAGCCCTAGCACAGATACGCAGTATTTT; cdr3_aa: CAGSDSPSTDTQYF
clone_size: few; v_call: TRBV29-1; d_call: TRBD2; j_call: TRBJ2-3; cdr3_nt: TGCAGCGTTGAAGATCGGGGCGGGAGTACTAGCACAGATACGCAGTATTTT; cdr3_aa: CSVEDRGGSTSTDTQYF
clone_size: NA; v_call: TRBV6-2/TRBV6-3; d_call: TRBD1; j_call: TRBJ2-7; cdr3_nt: TGTGCCAGCAGTTACGGCCCAGGGGGTCTCTACGAGCAGTACTTC; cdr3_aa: CASSYGPGGLYEQYF
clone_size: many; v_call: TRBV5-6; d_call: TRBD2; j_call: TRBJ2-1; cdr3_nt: TGTGCCAGCAGCTTGAAAGGACTAGGCGCGTACAATGAGCAGTTCTTC; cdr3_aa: CASSLKGLGAYNEQFF
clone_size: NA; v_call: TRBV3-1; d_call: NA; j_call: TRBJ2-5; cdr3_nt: TGTGCCAGCAGCCAGGAAACCGGGACGAAAGAGACCCAGTACTTC; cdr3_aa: CASSQETGTKETQYF
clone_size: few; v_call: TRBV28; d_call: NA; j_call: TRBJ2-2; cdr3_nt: TGTGCCAGCAGTTTTTTTGGGACCGGGGAGCTGTTTTTT; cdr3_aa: CASSFFGTGELFF
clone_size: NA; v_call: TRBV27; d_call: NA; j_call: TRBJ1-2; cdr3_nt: TGTGCCAGCAGTTCCTCCTTCCCCTATGGCTACACCTTC; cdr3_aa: CASSSSFPYGYTF
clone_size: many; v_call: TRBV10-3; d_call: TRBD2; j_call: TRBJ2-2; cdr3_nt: TGTGCCATCAGTGAAACTAGCGGGGCTAACACCGGGGAGCTGTTTTTT; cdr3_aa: CAISETSGANTGELFF
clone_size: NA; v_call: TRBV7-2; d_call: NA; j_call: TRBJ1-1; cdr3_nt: TGTGCCAGCAGCTTATATCCGGGGGGGAACACTGAAGCTTTCTTT; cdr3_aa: CASSLYPGGNTEAFF
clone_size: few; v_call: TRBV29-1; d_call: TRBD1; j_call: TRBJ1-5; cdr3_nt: TGCAGCATAGCAGACAGGGGAAATCAGCCCCAGCATTTT; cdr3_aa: CSIADRGNQPQHF
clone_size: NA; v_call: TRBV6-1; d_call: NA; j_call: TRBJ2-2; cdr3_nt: NA; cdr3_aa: CASSFGQGEITGELFF
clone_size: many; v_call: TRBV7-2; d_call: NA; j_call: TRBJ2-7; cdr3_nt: TGTGCCAGCGCAGCCTACGGCACTAGCTCCTACGAGCAGTACTTC; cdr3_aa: CASAAYGTSSYEQYF
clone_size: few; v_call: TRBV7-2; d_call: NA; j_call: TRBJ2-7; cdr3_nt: TGTGCCAGCAGCTTCCTTCTCAGGGGCTACGAGCAGTACTTC; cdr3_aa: CASSFLLRGYEQYF
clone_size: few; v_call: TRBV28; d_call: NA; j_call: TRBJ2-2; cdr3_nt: TGTGCCAGCAGTTCGGATCGGGGCACCGGGGAGCTGTTTTTT; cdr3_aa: CASSSDRGTGELFF
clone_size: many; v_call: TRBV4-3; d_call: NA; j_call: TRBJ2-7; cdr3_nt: TGTGCCAGCAGCCAAGATCGAGGATACGAGCAGTACTTC; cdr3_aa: CASSQDRGYEQYF
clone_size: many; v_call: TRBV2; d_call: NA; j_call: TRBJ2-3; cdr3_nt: TGTGCCAGCAACCTAGGGAGCACAGATACGCAGTATTTT; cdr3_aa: CASNLGSTDTQYF
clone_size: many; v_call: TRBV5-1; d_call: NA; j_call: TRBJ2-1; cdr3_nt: TGCGCCAGCAGCTTGGTGGGTACTGAGGGAAATGAGCAGTTCTTC; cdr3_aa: CASSLVGTEGNEQFF
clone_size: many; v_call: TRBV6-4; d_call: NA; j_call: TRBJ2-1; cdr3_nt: TGTGCCAGCAGTGACTCGCAGGGCTCCTACAATGAGCAGTTCTTC; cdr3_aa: CASSDSQGSYNEQFF
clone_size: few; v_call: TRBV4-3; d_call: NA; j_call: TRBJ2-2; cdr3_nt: TGCGCCAGCAGCCACCGGACGGGGAACACCGGGGAGCTGTTTTTT; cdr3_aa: CASSHRTGNTGELFF
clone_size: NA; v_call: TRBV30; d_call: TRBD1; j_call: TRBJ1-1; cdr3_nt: TGTGCCTGGAGTGCCGACAGGGGCGGATTGAACACTGAAGCTTTCTTT; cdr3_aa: CAWSADRGGLNTEAFF
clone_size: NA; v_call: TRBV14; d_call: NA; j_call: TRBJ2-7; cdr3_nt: TGTGCCAGCAGCCATGCGACGGGCCTCGGGGATCTAGCGAGCCCGAACGAGCAGTACTTC; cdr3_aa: CASSHATGLGDLASPNEQYF
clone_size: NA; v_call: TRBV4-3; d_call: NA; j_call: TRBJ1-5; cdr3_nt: TGCGCCAGCAGCCAAGATGTGAGGGGAGGGCTTGGTCAGCCCCAGCATTTT; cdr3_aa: CASSQDVRGGLGQPQHF
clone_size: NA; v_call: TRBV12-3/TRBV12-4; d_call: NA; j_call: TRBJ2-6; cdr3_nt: TGTGCCAGCACCGCAGGGGCTGGGGCCAACGTCCTGACTTTC; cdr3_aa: CASTAGAGANVLTF
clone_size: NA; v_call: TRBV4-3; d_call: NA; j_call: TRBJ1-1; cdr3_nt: TGCGCCAGCAGCCATCTAGTCAGGGGAAACACTGAAGCTTTCTTT; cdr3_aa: CASSHLVRGNTEAFF
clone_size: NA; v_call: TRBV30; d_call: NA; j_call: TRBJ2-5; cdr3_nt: TGTGCCTGGAGTGTACGACTAGTTAGGGAGACCCAGTACTTC; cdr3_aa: CAWSVRLVRETQYF
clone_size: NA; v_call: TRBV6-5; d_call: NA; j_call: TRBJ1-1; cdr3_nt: TGTGCCAGCAGTTACTATCGGGGATTGGGGACTGAAGCTTTCTTT; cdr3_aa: CASSYYRGLGTEAFF
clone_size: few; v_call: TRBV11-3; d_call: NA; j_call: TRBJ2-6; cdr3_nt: TGTGCCAGCAGCTTAGATCAGTCTGGGGCCAACGTCCTGACTTTC; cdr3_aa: CASSLDQSGANVLTF
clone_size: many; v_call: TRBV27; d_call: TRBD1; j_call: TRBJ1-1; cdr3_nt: TGTGCCAGCAGACCATGGGGACAGAGCACTGAAGCTTTCTTT; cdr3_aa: CASRPWGQSTEAFF
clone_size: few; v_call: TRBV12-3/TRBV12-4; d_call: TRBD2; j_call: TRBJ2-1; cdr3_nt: TGTGCCAGCAGTTTTAGCGGGGGCGTCGATGAGCAGTTCTTC; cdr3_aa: CASSFSGGVDEQFF
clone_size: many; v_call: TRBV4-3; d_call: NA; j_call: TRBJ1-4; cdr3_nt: TGCGCCAGCAGCCAAGTACGAGGGAGTGAAAAACTGTTTTTT; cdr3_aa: CASSQVRGSEKLFF
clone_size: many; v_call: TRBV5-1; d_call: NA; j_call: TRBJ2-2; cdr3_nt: TGCGCCAGCGGCGAGGGCGTTACCGGGGAGCTGTTTTTT; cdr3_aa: CASGEGVTGELFF
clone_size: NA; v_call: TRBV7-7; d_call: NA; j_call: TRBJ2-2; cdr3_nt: TGTGCCAGCAGCACCCTCGAGAGGGGGTTGGCCGGGGAGCTGTTTTTT; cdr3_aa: CASSTLERGLAGELFF
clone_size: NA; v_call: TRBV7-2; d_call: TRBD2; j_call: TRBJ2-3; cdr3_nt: TGTGCCAGCAGACCCCGACTAGCTACAGATACGCAGTATTTT; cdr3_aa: CASRPRLATDTQYF
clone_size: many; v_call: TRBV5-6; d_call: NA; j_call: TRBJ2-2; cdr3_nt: TGTGCCAGCAGTTGGTGGATTTGGCAGGGGAACACCGGGGAGCTGTTTTTT; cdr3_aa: CASSWWIWQGNTGELFF
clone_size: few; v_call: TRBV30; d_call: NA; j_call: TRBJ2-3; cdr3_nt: TGTGCCTGGAGTGCCGGGATCGCTGGCACAGATACGCAGTATTTT; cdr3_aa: CAWSAGIAGTDTQYF
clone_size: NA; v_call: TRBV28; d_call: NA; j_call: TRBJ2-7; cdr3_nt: TGTGCCAGCAGTTCCCCCCGGGGAGGATACTACGAGCAGTACTTC; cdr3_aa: CASSSPRGGYYEQYF
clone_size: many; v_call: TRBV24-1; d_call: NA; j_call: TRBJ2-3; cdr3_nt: TGTGCCACCAGTGATCAAGGAACTAGCCGGGCGCAGTATTTT; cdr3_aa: CATSDQGTSRAQYF
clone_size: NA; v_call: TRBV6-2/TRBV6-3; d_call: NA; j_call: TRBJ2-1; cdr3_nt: TGTGCCAGCAGGACATTATACCGGTACAATGAGCAGTTCTTC; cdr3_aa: CASRTLYRYNEQFF
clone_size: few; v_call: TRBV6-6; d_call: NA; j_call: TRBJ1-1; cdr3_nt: TGTGCCAGTACGCGTGGCGGGCTTGAAGCTTTCTTT; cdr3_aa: CASTRGGLEAFF
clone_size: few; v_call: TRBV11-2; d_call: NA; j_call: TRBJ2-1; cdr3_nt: TGTGCCAGCAGCTGGGACACGCGCTACAATGAGCAGTTCTTC; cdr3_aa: CASSWDTRYNEQFF
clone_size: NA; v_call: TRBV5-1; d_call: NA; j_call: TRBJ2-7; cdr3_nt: TGCGCCAGCAGCTTAATCGACAGCAACTACGAGCAGTACTTC; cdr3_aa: CASSLIDSNYEQYF
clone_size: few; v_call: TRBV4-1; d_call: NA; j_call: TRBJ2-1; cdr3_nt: TGCGCCAGCAGCCACCCACCGGGACGGAGTAATAATGAGCAGTTCTTC; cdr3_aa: CASSHPPGRSNNEQFF
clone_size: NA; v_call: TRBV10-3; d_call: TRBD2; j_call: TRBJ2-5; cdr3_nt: TGTGCCATCAGGGGCGCGGGGCGGGGGGGCCAAGAGACCCAGTACTTC; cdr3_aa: CAIRGAGRGGQETQYF
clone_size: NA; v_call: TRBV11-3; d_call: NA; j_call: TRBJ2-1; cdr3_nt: TGTGCCAGCAGCTTAGATGGCGGAGGGTTCTACAATGAGCAGTTCTTC; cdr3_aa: CASSLDGGGFYNEQFF
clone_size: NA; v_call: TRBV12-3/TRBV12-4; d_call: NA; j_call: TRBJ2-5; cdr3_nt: TGTGCCAGCAGTACCCATTCTAGAGAGGAGACCCAGTACTTC; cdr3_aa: CASSTHSREETQYF
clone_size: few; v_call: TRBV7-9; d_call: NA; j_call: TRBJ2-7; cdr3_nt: TGTGCCAGCAGCTTAATACGGGGGATCTCCTACGAGCAGTACTTC; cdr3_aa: CASSLIRGISYEQYF